These T cell receptor beta chains were read from a single sample in a study of shared clonotypes between healthy human individuals. Clones were read by immunoSEQ multiplex PCR, and TCRdb kept only the in-frame ones, dropping some. The sample lists about 1.1 million clones; 75% to 85% were seen once. Sequencing used memory CD4+ T cells from PBMCs. The receptors originated from a man aged 18 to 35 in good health. Some clones in this sample may be carry-over from other donors' samples. The CDR3 runs from the conserved cysteine through the conserved F or W. The D gene is left open where the match is weak. Clone size is not always given. Where it is, it says once, few, many or a class for expanded clones.

j_call | v_call | d_call | clone_size | cdr3_nt | cdr3_aa
TRBJ2-5 | TRBV5-4 | . | . | TGTGCCAGCAGCTTGCGGGGGGCAGAGACCCAGTACTTC | CASSLRGAETQYF
TRBJ1-2 | TRBV5-1 | TRBD1 | . | TGCGCCAGCAGCTTGGAGGGACAGGGAGTCGGAGGCTACACCTTC | CASSLEGQGVGGYTF
TRBJ1-5 | TRBV18 | . | . | TGTGCCACCACACCAAGTTGGGATCAGCCCCAGCATTTT | CATTPSWDQPQHF
TRBJ2-1 | TRBV2 | . | once | TGTGCCAGCAGTGCCGAGTCAGGGGGGACGGAGCAGTTCTTC | CASSAESGGTEQFF
TRBJ1-3 | TRBV7-2 | TRBD1 | . | TGTGCCAGCAGCTTATCAGGGGGCTTTGGAAACACCATATATTTT | CASSLSGGFGNTIYF
TRBJ1-1 | TRBV11-1 | . | . | TGTGCCAGCAGCTTAAAGGGTTCTGAAGCTTTCTTT | CASSLKGSEAFF
TRBJ2-5 | TRBV9 | TRBD1 | . | TGTGCCAGCAGCCTCGGGGACAGGGGGGCTGAGACCCAGTACTTC | CASSLGDRGAETQYF
TRBJ2-1 | TRBV7-2 | TRBD2 | . | TGTGCCAGCAGCTTAAATTGGGACCTCAGCGGGAGGGAGCAGTTCTTC | CASSLNWDLSGREQFF
TRBJ1-4 | TRBV5-1 | TRBD1 | . | TGCGCCAGCAGCTTGGCCGGGACAGTGGGCGCAGAAAAACTGTTTTTT | CASSLAGTVGAEKLFF
TRBJ1-5 | TRBV7-2 | . | . | TGTGCCAGCAGCTTCCTAGGACCTAATCAGCCCCAGCATTTT | CASSFLGPNQPQHF
TRBJ1-3 | TRBV14 | TRBD1 | . | TGTGCCAGCAGCCCGGCTGGGACAGCTGGAAACACCATATATTTT | CASSPAGTAGNTIYF
TRBJ2-1 | TRBV27 | . | many | TGTGCCAGCAGTTTATCGGTGGCGGGTTACAATGAGCAGTTCTTC | CASSLSVAGYNEQFF
TRBJ2-7 | TRBV11-2 | TRBD1 | . | TGTGCCAGCAGCTCGGGACAGTTTTCCTACGAGCAGTACTTC | CASSSGQFSYEQYF
TRBJ1-4 | TRBV19 | . | . | TGTGCCAGTAGTTCCTTTGAAGGAGGGAGGTGGTTTTTT | CASSSFEGGRWFF
TRBJ2-7 | TRBV7-8 | . | . | TGTGCCAGCAGCTTAGTAGACAGAGATGTCGAGCAGTACTTC | CASSLVDRDVEQYF
TRBJ2-7 | TRBV29-1 | . | . | TGCAGCGTTGAAGATCAGGGCAGGAGCACCTACGAGCAGTACTTC | CSVEDQGRSTYEQYF
TRBJ1-6 | TRBV11-2 | . | . | TGTGCCAGCAGCCCCAGACAGGCAAATTCACCCCTCCACTTT | CASSPRQANSPLHF
TRBJ1-6 | TRBV6-5 | TRBD1 | . | TGTGCCAGCAGGCCTACAGGGGATAATTCACCCCTCCACTTT | CASRPTGDNSPLHF
TRBJ1-3 | TRBV30 | . | . | TGTGCCTGGAGTGTGGGGTTGGGTACTGGAAACACCATATATTTT | CAWSVGLGTGNTIYF
TRBJ2-3 | TRBV6-4 | . | . | TGTGCCAGCAGTGAAGGGGTGGGTGATACGCAGTATTTT | CASSEGVGDTQYF